This record looks at one T cell receptor (beta chain) sequence and its context. What it binds is unknown. The data stem from a study of cytomegalovirus exposure and HLA in healthy donors. About the study: Later analysis reported that the roughly 110 validation repertoires shared the platform of the approximately 670 first-cohort repertoires.

The donors were members of the roughly 130-subject validation cohort (separate from the approximately 670-subject first cohort). The repertoire was sequenced with immunoSEQ multiplex PCR; TCRdb's copy has only in-frame clones and lacks some. The sample includes around 94,000 clones, about 94% of them seen just once. Study findings and constraints: Cytomegalovirus-associated TCR beta chains were listed, numbering some 150.

V lost 4 bases and J lost 4, with 7 bases in between. CDR3 size: 13 residues. The germline gives CDR1 MGHDK, CDR2 SYGVNS. Sequencing was carried out using PBMCs. The TCR originated in a woman between 18 and 30 years old in good health and CMV-seronegative. The chain employs TRBV25-1 and TRBJ1-4; D remains unclear. As DNA, the CDR3 is TGTGCCAGCAGTGTAGAAATTAATGAAAAACTGTTTTTT. Translation gives CASSVEINEKLFF.